Below are 27 T cell receptor beta chains sequenced from a single sample in a study of CD8+CD57+ T cells in acquired aplastic anemia. The template for TCR beta VDJ and CDR3 sequence profiling was genomic DNA. TCRdb re-called the reads with MiXCR, one entry per CDR3 protein. The sample carries approximately 150,000 distinct CDR3 sequences, around 48% recorded once. By flow cytometry, patients selected for sequencing had shown an expansion of CD8+CD57+ cells. What was sequenced was sorted CD4+, CD8+, or CD8+CD57+ T cells (not recorded which) from PBMCs. All receptors derive from a human donor with aplastic anemia.

This chain links TRBV24-1 with TRBJ2-7; 9 bases are a match to TRBD1. V was clipped by 4 bases and J by 0 bases; unmatched bases: 6. From germline, CDR1 is KGHDR and CDR2 SFDVKD. This CDR3 comprises 16 residues. CDR3 nucleotides: TGTGCCACCAGTGACCCCGGGACAGGGAGCTCCTACGAGCAGTACTTC. This gives the protein CATSDPGTGSSYEQYF.

This clonotype appeared many times. The gene calls are TRBV6-1 and TRBJ1-1, with a possible D match to TRBD1 (5 bases). Between the trimmed V and J ends, which lost 6 bases and 3 bases, there was a span of 11 bases. The CDR3 has 13 residues. Germline CDR1 MNHNS, CDR2 SASEGT. CDR3: CASSPAGDTEAFF. CDR3 in DNA: TGTGCCAGCAGCCCGGCGGGGGACACTGAAGCTTTCTTT.

The gene calls are TRBV20-1 and TRBJ2-7, with 7 bases fitting TRBD1. V shed 4 bases and J 2 bases; nucleotides not matched to a gene: 5. The germline CDR1 and CDR2 sequences are DFQATT and SNEGSKA (reference sequence). The CDR3 sequence is 13 residues long. The CDR3 DNA sequence: TGCAGTGCTACCGGGACAGACGCCTACGAGCAGTACTTC. It yields the protein CSATGTDAYEQYF.

The rearrangement links TRBV5-1 to TRBJ2-7, with D perhaps TRBD1 (6 bases). The CDR3 length is 15 residues. V was shortened by 0 bases and J by 3 bases, with 13 bases between the two germline ends. CDR1 and CDR2 from the germline V gene are SGHRS and YFSETQ. CDR3 in amino acids: CASSLESGAIYEQYF. The CDR3 DNA sequence: TGCGCCAGCAGCTTGGAATCAGGGGCCATCTACGAGCAGTACTTC.

This clonotype was seen ten or more times. The chain combines TRBV7-2 with TRBJ1-2, with D uncertain. Germline V gives CDR1 SGHTA, CDR2 FQGNSA. V lost 7 bases and J 3 bases, leaving 12 bases between the germline ends. This CDR3 has 13 amino acids. CDR3 nucleotides: TGTGCCAGCACCGAACCACCCGACTATGGCTACACCTTC. It encodes CASTEPPDYGYTF.

CDR3 residues: CASRMGENQETQYF. The CDR3 DNA follows: TGTGCCAGCAGAATGGGGGAAAACCAAGAGACCCAGTACTTC. The J gene is TRBJ2-5, the V gene TRBV7-2, with D perhaps assigned TRBD1 or TRBD2 (5 bases each). The V gene lost 6 bases and the J gene lost 0 bases, with 11 bases spanning the gap. The germline V gene encodes CDR1 SGHTA and CDR2 FQGNSA. This CDR3 contains 14 residues.

The genes are TRBV24-1 and TRBJ1-2, with no clear D. V dropped 2 bases and J dropped 8 bases, with 8 bases sitting between them. The CDR3 contains 12 residues. The V gene's germline CDR1 is KGHDR and CDR2 SFDVKD. CDR3 DNA: TGTGCCACCAGTGATTACGCGGGAGGCTACACCTTC. This gives the protein CATSDYAGGYTF.

This clonotype was picked up a small number of times. The genes are TRBV10-3 and TRBJ2-1; TRBD2 aligns across 8 bases. The junction had 12 bases not matched to a gene; V was cut back by 7 bases and J by 7 bases. Germline V gives CDR1 ENHRY, CDR2 SYGVKD. The CDR3 has 15 residues. DNA for the CDR3: TGTGCCATCACTAGTACGGGGGGGGCCGGAAATGAGCAGTTCTTC. This sequence encodes CAITSTGGAGNEQFF.

This clonotype occurred once. The chain has TRBV11-1 and TRBJ2-3; 13 bases are a match to TRBD2. Germline V gene lookup returns CDR1 SGHAT and CDR2 FQDESV (reference sequence). J lost 0 bases, V lost 2 bases, and 2 bases had no gene match. CDR3 length: 17 amino acids. The CDR3 region is CASSLTSGGASTDTQYF. DNA for the CDR3: TGTGCCAGCAGCTTAACTAGCGGGGGGGCCAGCACAGATACGCAGTATTTT.

This chain connects TRBV5-4 to TRBJ2-7, with 10 bases aligning to TRBD1. The CDR3 length is 15 residues. Per the germline V gene, CDR1 is SGHNT and CDR2 is YYREEE (reference sequence). The V segment lost 3 bases and the J segment 5 bases; nucleotides outside the gene matches: 8. CDR3 protein: CASSSGGQGNHEQYF. The CDR3, as DNA: TGTGCCAGCAGCTCGGGGGGACAGGGGAACCACGAGCAGTACTTC.

The V call is TRBV7-3, the J call TRBJ2-1; D not certain. V lost 1 base and J 0 bases, leaving 10 bases between the germline ends. Germline V CDR1 and CDR2: SGHTA, FQGTGA. The CDR3 spans 16 residues. CDR3 residues: CASSLSGGSSYNEQFF. The CDR3 coding sequence is TGTGCCAGCAGCTTAAGTGGCGGAAGCTCCTACAATGAGCAGTTCTTC.

This clonotype was recorded at least ten times. The V and J genes are TRBV5-1 and TRBJ2-1; 9 nucleotides line up with TRBD2. CDR3 length: 15 residues. Germline CDR1 and CDR2: SGHRS and YFSETQ. V dropped 7 bases and J dropped 1; count of bases not matched to a gene: 6. The CDR3 loop reads CASRSGGTSYNEQFF. CDR3 nucleotide sequence: TGCGCCAGCCGCAGCGGGGGGACTTCCTACAATGAGCAGTTCTTC.

This clonotype was counted at least ten times. The J gene is TRBJ1-6, the V gene TRBV2; D is ambiguous. CDR1 SNHLY and CDR2 FYNNEI come from the germline V gene. Trimming left V 3 bases short and J 6 bases short, with 9 bases between. The CDR3 sequence is 14 residues long. The CDR3 coding sequence is TGTGCCAGCAGTGAGAGGAGTACTAATTCACCCCTCCACTTT. Residues: CASSERSTNSPLHF.

On this clonotype itself: No conserved phenylalanine or tryptophan is present at the end of the CDR3, so a read error is the likely explanation. The rearrangement links TRBV10-3 to TRBJ2-7; TRBD1 or TRBD2 may be the D gene (5 bases each). The CDR3 is made up of 13 amino acids. Per the germline V gene, CDR1 is ENHRY and CDR2 is SYGVKD. Trimming shortened V by 9 bases and J by 0 bases, and 12 bases separated the two germline ends. CDR3: CAISWDGSYEQYL. CDR3 nucleotides: TGTGCCATATCCTGGGACGGCTCCTACGAGCAGTACCTC.

This clonotype showed up many times. The V call is TRBV29-1, the J call TRBJ2-7; weak D call: TRBD2 (6 bases). V was clipped by 3 bases and J by 0 bases, with 9 bases between them. CDR1 and CDR2 from the germline V gene are SQVTM and ANQGSEA. The CDR3 length is 13 residues. The CDR3 loop is CSVDDGSSYEQYF. Written as DNA, the CDR3 is TGCAGCGTTGATGACGGGAGCTCCTACGAGCAGTACTTC.

This clonotype has more than one count but fewer than ten. The chain links TRBV6-2 or TRBV6-3 to TRBJ2-5, with D possibly being TRBD1 (6 bases). From germline, CDR1 is MNHEY and CDR2 SVGEGT. CDR3 length: 15 amino acids. The V and J ends lost 0 bases and 3 bases respectively, with 11 bases between them. As DNA, the CDR3 is TGTGCCAGCAGTTACTCGAGGGGGTCGGAAGAGACCCAGTACTTC. Translating it yields CASSYSRGSEETQYF.

The gene calls are TRBV5-4 and TRBJ1-1, with a tentative D call TRBD1 (6 bases). Germline CDR1 and CDR2: SGHNT and YYREEE (reference sequence). With 4 bases removed from V and 4 bases from J, the gap between germline ends came to 20 bases. The CDR3 spans 16 residues. The CDR3: CASSQDSGKASTEAFF. CDR3 in DNA: TGTGCCAGCAGCCAGGACAGTGGCAAGGCGAGCACTGAAGCTTTCTTT.

With respect to this clonotype: This may stem from a read error, because a much larger clone lies one nucleotide away. The chain employs TRBV27 and TRBJ2-7; 10 bases agree with TRBD1. The CDR3 extends over 15 amino acids. Germline V lookup: CDR1 MNHEY, CDR2 SMNVEV (reference sequence). CDR3 sequence: CASSLRDRGSYERYF. DNA for the CDR3: TGTGCCAGCAGTCTCCGGGACAGGGGCTCCTACGAGCGGTACTTC.

This chain links TRBV7-8 with TRBJ2-7; D tentatively reads TRBD1 or TRBD2 (5 bases each). The CDR3 extends over 16 amino acids. From germline, CDR1 is SGHVS and CDR2 FQNEAQ. V was clipped by 8 bases and J by 3 bases, with 23 bases between them. The chain's CDR3 is CASSPQGPGGGYEQYF. The CDR3 coding sequence is TGTGCCAGCTCACCCCAGGGACCTGGAGGCGGCTACGAGCAGTACTTC.

This clonotype was seen repeatedly, ten times or more. The rearrangement links TRBV5-6 to TRBJ2-1; D is unresolved. V was cut by 4 bases and J by 3 bases, with 14 bases left in between. The CDR3 is 15 amino acids. Germline V gene lookup returns CDR1 SGHDT and CDR2 YYEEEE. This chain's CDR3 is CASSPSGRGYNEQFF. The DNA of the CDR3 is TGTGCCAGCAGCCCCAGTGGTCGCGGCTACAATGAGCAGTTCTTC.

This clonotype appeared a few times. J is TRBJ1-3 and V is TRBV5-1; possibly TRBD1 for D (6 bases). Trimming cost V 1 base and J 0 bases, with 20 bases left between them. Germline CDR1 reads SGHRS; CDR2 reads YFSETQ. The CDR3 has 19 residues. The CDR3 nucleotides read TGCGCCAGCAGCTTGCTCGGTCGGGGTGGGGGCCTCTCTGGAAACACCATATATTTT. Encoded protein: CASSLLGRGGGLSGNTIYF. The whole variable domain, filled in from reference TRBV5-1 and TRBJ1-3, reads KAGVTQTPRYLIKTRGQQVTLSCSPISGHRSVSWYQQTPGQGLQFLFEYFSETQRNKGNFPGRFSGRQFSNSRSEMNVSTLELGDSALYLCASSLLGRGGGLSGNTIYFGEGSWLTVV.

This clonotype was found once. The chain employs TRBV6-1 and TRBJ2-3; weak D call: TRBD1 (6 bases). V lost 9 bases, J lost 1 base, and 17 bases lay in between. Germline CDR1 MNHNS, CDR2 SASEGT. This CDR3 is 15 amino acids long. This CDR3 is CASKTGQTRTDTQYF. Written as DNA, the CDR3 is TGTGCCAGTAAGACTGGACAGACTCGCACAGATACGCAGTATTTT.

The chain recombines TRBV4-1 with TRBJ1-2, with 7 bases that match TRBD1. Per germline, CDR1 MGHRA and CDR2 YSYEKL. The CDR3 is made up of 16 amino acids. Germline trimming cut 0 bases from V and 4 bases from J; bases unmatched to any gene: 8. CDR3 nucleotides: TGCGCCAGCAGCCAAGACACAGGGGTACTTATCTATGGCTACACCTTC. It is translated as CASSQDTGVLIYGYTF.

The gene calls are TRBV7-6 and TRBJ2-1, with TRBD2 matching 10 bases. V was clipped by 0 bases and J by 8 bases; unmatched bases: 7. The germline V gene has CDR1 SGHVS and CDR2 FNYEAQ. The CDR3 sequence is 16 residues long. CDR3 coding DNA: TGTGCCAGCAGCTTAGCTCTTAGCGGGGGGATACATGAGCAGTTCTTC. It is translated as CASSLALSGGIHEQFF.

This clonotype was seen repeatedly, ten times or more. The CDR3 reads CASSLRDQPQHF. Here the CDR3 DNA reads TGTGCCAGCAGCTTGAGGGACCAGCCCCAGCATTTT. The chain links TRBV7-9 to TRBJ1-5; maybe TRBD1 (5 bases). V shed 3 bases and J shed 7 bases, with 7 bases lying between them. Germline loops: CDR1 SEHNR, CDR2 FQNEAQ (reference sequence). There are 12 residues in the CDR3.

At least ten counts were recorded for this clonotype. This chain links TRBV5-4 with TRBJ2-2; tentatively, D is TRBD1 (6 bases). Germline-derived CDR1 and CDR2 are SGHNT and YYREEE (reference sequence). Deletions cut 4 bases from V and 0 bases from J, with 10 bases between. The CDR3 has 15 residues. The CDR3 sequence is CASSPGHPNTGELFF. The CDR3 DNA reads TGTGCCAGCAGCCCGGGACACCCGAACACCGGGGAGCTGTTTTTT. Looking up the rest from reference TRBV5-4 and TRBJ2-2 gives the full variable domain: ETGVTQSPTHLIKTRGQQVTLRCSSQSGHNTVSWYQQALGQGPQFIFQYYREEENGRGNFPPRFSGLQFPNYSSELNVNALELDDSALYLCASSPGHPNTGELFFGEGSRLTVL.

This clonotype was seen more than once but under ten times. The chain is built from TRBV6-5 and TRBJ2-1; 9 bases are a match to TRBD1. The V and J ends lost 5 bases and 13 bases, in that order; junction bases with no gene match: 9. The length of the CDR3 is 13 residues. CDR1 is MNHEY and CDR2 is SVGAGI in the germline V gene. CDR3 region: CASSPTGGKSQFF. The CDR3 DNA reads as TGTGCCAGCAGTCCAACAGGGGGCAAATCCCAGTTCTTC.